This TCR beta chain emerged from a study of shared clonotypes between healthy human individuals. The study's findings and limits: The low donor count limited represented genetic and exposure-history diversity. Unshared clonotypes carried lower generation probabilities than those common to all four donors. Among donors, sharing of clonotypes was expected to be affected by sequencing depth.

Note on this clone: Its matching antigen is unknown.

The CDR3 runs 15 residues. Germline V gives CDR1 SGHDT, CDR2 YYEEEE. The V end was cut by 4 bases, the J end by 5 bases, with 15 bases between. Naive CD45RA+ and memory CD45RA-negative subsets were split from CD4+ cells. Measured with immunoSEQ multiplex PCR; TCRdb has only the in-frame clones, and not every one. Of about 2.3 million clones listed, around 92% are singletons. This clonotype was obtained from a man between 18 and 29 years old in good health. Some clones in this sample may be carry-over from other donors' samples. Material: naive CD4+ T cells from PBMCs. Subset specified: CD45RA+ positively selected. V gene TRBV5-6 combines with J gene TRBJ1-4, with a possible D match to TRBD1 (5 bases). The CDR3 DNA sequence: TGTGCCAGCAGCCCGGACGGGGGAGGAAATGAAAAACTGTTTTTT. Translation: CASSPDGGGNEKLFF.